This T cell receptor beta chain was found in a study of blood T cell repertoires in COVID-19. Turning to the study itself: Acute-phase and convalescent COVID-19 samples originated in the United States, Italy and Spain.

Sequencing was performed with immunoSEQ multiplex PCR; in TCRdb, only in-frame clones are kept and a portion is missing. The sample holds about 87,000 clones, more than 85% seen once. Germline lookup yields CDR1 SGHRS and CDR2 YFSETQ. This CDR3 is 17 amino acids long. After removal of 4 bases from V and 6 bases from J, the junction contained 10 bases not matched to a gene. The chain employs TRBV5-1 and TRBJ2-3, with 14 bases lining up with TRBD2. The sequenced material came from peripheral blood. The TCR originated in a man in his forties with acute or convalescent COVID-19. The CDR3 here is CASSRGTSGRVYDTQYF. CDR3 DNA sequence: TGCGCCAGCAGCCGTGGGACTAGCGGGAGAGTATATGATACGCAGTATTTT.